The entry that follows covers one T cell receptor (beta chain) sequence. The observed sequence ends 3 residues before the CDR3 terminus, with the missing tail filled in from the germline J gene. Using immunoSEQ multiplex PCR, the repertoire was profiled, and TCRdb retains in-frame clones only, with some absent. The sample table includes roughly 15,000 clones. The CDR3 is made up of 16 amino acids. The germline V gene encodes CDR1 ENHRY and CDR2 SYGVKD. Trimming took 0 bases from V and 4 from J; bases not matched to a gene: 8. This entry comes from a study of Tregs in tolerant kidney transplant recipients. Recipients received nonmyeloablative bone marrow transplants from related graft donors, with transient mixed chimerism.

The receptor was isolated from a human patient who received a combined kidney and bone marrow transplant. T cells may partly derive from the graft donor. The sequences come from CD4+ T cells from blood (PBMCs), collected 12 months after the transplant. The chain carries TRBV10-3 and TRBJ2-5; 7 bases agree with TRBD1. CDR3 sequence: CAISESTGRHSETQYF. CDR3 DNA (partial): TGTGCCATCAGTGAGTCGACAGGGCGACACTCAGAGACC.